This T cell receptor (beta chain) comes out of a study of T cell responses to AZD1222 COVID-19 vaccine. Study findings and constraints: Sampling captured repertoires only after the peak T cell response. Just a handful of AZD1222 recipients were seropositive at baseline. Spike-specific TCR breadth and depth were elevated following two AZD1222 doses.

On this clone: Its antigen is not identified.

Deletions cut 3 bases from V and 8 bases from J, with 11 bases between. Per germline, CDR1 ENHRY and CDR2 SYGVKD. CDR3 size: 13 residues. Here immunoSEQ multiplex PCR was the method, and the copy in TCRdb shows in-frame clones only, minus some. The profile covers roughly 130,000 clones, with approximately 85% appearing a single time and approximately 8% taken by the ten largest. The material was peripheral blood, obtained on day 0 of AZD1222 vaccination. The origin of this receptor is an adult in good health. The genes are TRBV10-3 and TRBJ1-5, with no clear D. CDR3 DNA sequence: TGTGCCATCAGTGACCAGTCTGTCGAGCCCCAGCATTTT. Translation gives CAISDQSVEPQHF.